Listed here are 12 T cell receptor beta chains from one sample, sequenced in a study of T cell repertoires in cytomegalovirus infection. Each CDR3 protein gets one entry after TCRdb re-called the reads with MiXCR. The sample holds over 450,000 distinct CDR3 sequences, about 11% seen once. Source material: PBMCs. The receptors come from a human donor in good health (CMV status not recorded). Some clones in this sample may be carry-over from other donors' samples.

This clonotype was picked up many times. The CDR3 is CSVVEGGKDTQYF. The CDR3 nucleotides are TGCAGCGTTGTGGAGGGGGGTAAAGATACGCAGTATTTT. V gene TRBV29-1 combines with J gene TRBJ2-3, with D perhaps TRBD1 or TRBD2 (6 bases each). CDR3 length: 13 residues. V was cut by 4 bases and J by 5 bases, with 13 bases left in between. CDR1 and CDR2 (germline): SQVTM, ANQGSEA.

This clonotype came up a few times. V is TRBV20-1 and J is TRBJ2-3; maybe TRBD2 (6 bases). The CDR3 extends over 15 amino acids. The germline gives CDR1 DFQATT, CDR2 SNEGSKA (reference sequence). The V and J ends lost 3 bases and 3 bases respectively, with 16 bases between them. In nucleotides, the CDR3 is TGCAGTGCTAGGAGTTGGGGTAGCGGTACAGATACGCAGTATTTT. This codes for CSARSWGSGTDTQYF.

This clonotype was counted at least ten times. The V call is TRBV7-2, the J call TRBJ2-3; 8 positions match TRBD2. The CDR3 runs 13 residues. V trimming: 5 bases; J trimming: 5 bases; junction bases outside the gene matches: 3. CDR1 and CDR2 (germline): SGHTA, FQGNSA. CDR3 region: CASSPTSGDTQYF. CDR3 sequence (DNA): TGTGCCAGCAGCCCCACTAGCGGAGATACGCAGTATTTT.

This clonotype was seen many times. The V gene is TRBV2, the J gene TRBJ2-7, with 9 positions matching TRBD2. The ends lost 6 bases at V and 0 bases at J; junction bases unmatched: 12. The length of the CDR3 is 17 residues. Germline V gene sequence: CDR1 SNHLY, CDR2 FYNNEI. CDR3 residues: CASSQVLAGPDSYEQYF. For the CDR3, the DNA is TGTGCCAGCAGCCAGGTGCTAGCGGGGCCTGACTCCTACGAGCAGTACTTC.

In this sample, this clonotype turned up many times. The chain has TRBV7-8 and TRBJ2-1, with 13 bases matching TRBD2. Germline assignment: CDR1 SGHVS and CDR2 FQNEAQ. The J segment lost 6 bases and the V segment lost 3 bases, leaving 8 bases of the junction unmatched. The length of the CDR3 is 17 residues. The CDR3 region has the DNA TGTGCCAGCAGCTTCGGACTAGCGGGAGTAGGTTCCAATGAGCAGTTCTTC. Translated: CASSFGLAGVGSNEQFF.

The genes are TRBV7-9 and TRBJ1-2, with 10 bases lining up with TRBD1. Per germline, CDR1 SEHNR and CDR2 FQNEAQ (reference sequence). This CDR3 region has 15 residues. The V segment lost 5 bases and the J segment 3 bases; nucleotides outside the gene matches: 6. The CDR3 bases are TGTGCCAGCAGCCATATGACAGGGGGCGACTATGGCTACACCTTC. It encodes CASSHMTGGDYGYTF.

This clonotype was observed at least ten times. The CDR3 sequence is CASQNKGGEQYF. The CDR3 DNA reads as TGTGCCAGCCAGAATAAGGGAGGCGAGCAGTACTTC. The J gene is TRBJ2-7, the V gene TRBV19; possible D gene TRBD2, 6 bases. CDR1 and CDR2 from the germline V gene are LNHDA and SQIVND (reference sequence). The CDR3 is made up of 12 amino acids. Trimming stripped 9 bases from V and 6 bases from J, with 15 bases between.

V is TRBV30 and J is TRBJ2-3, with 10 positions matching TRBD2. The germline V gene encodes CDR1 GTSNPN and CDR2 SVGIG (reference sequence). The CDR3 covers 13 residues. The junction had 0 bases not matched to a gene; V was cut back by 2 bases and J by 4 bases. The CDR3, as DNA: TGTGCCTGGAGTAGCGGGAGGGCAGATACGCAGTATTTT. It translates to CAWSSGRADTQYF.

This clonotype was seen ten or more times. The V call is TRBV12-3 or TRBV12-4, the J call TRBJ2-3; D is uncertain. The CDR3 contains 11 residues. Trimming removed 5 bases from V and 7 bases from J, with 7 bases in between. This chain's CDR3 is CASSPSNTQYF. DNA of the CDR3: TGTGCCAGCAGTCCGAGTAATACGCAGTATTTT.

This clonotype was counted a few times. The gene calls are TRBV29-1 and TRBJ2-1; D unclear. V lost 1 base, J lost 6 bases, and 16 bases lay in between. This CDR3 spans 15 amino acids. Looked up from germline, CDR1 is SQVTM and CDR2 is ANQGSEA. The CDR3 reads CSVEGDAVLANEQFF. CDR3 bases: TGCAGCGTTGAAGGAGACGCTGTTTTGGCCAATGAGCAGTTCTTC.

This clonotype came up many times. This chain uses TRBV14 with TRBJ2-1, with 7 bases fitting TRBD2. The length of the CDR3 is 14 residues. Germline CDR1 SGHDN, CDR2 FVKESK. V dropped 3 bases and J dropped 7; count of bases not matched to a gene: 6. The CDR3 loop reads CASSHPGGLNEQFF. CDR3 in DNA: TGTGCCAGCAGCCACCCGGGGGGTTTAAATGAGCAGTTCTTC.

At least ten counts were recorded for this clonotype. The chain couples TRBV7-3 to TRBJ2-5, with D possibly TRBD1 on 5 matching bases. With 5 bases removed from V and 1 base from J, the gap between germline ends came to 11 bases. The CDR3 consists of 14 residues. Germline V CDR1 and CDR2: SGHTA, FQGTGA. CDR3 sequence (DNA): TGTGCCAGCAGCAATAGACAGCCCCAAGAGACCCAGTACTTC. This codes for CASSNRQPQETQYF.